This TCR beta chain was obtained from a study of T cell responses to AZD1222 COVID-19 vaccine. The germline gives CDR1 SGHRS, CDR2 YFSETQ. This CDR3 has 15 residues. Between the trimmed V and J ends, which lost 4 bases and 0 bases, there was a span of 10 bases. Sequencing used immunoSEQ multiplex PCR; TCRdb keeps in-frame clones, though not all of them. Among 130,000 or so clones listed, approximately 90% were seen once. The starting material was peripheral blood, obtained on day 0 of MenACWY control vaccination. This chain links TRBV5-1 with TRBJ2-2; a weak D match, TRBD1 (6 bases). The origin of this receptor is an adult in good health. The CDR3 sequence is CASSPGQSNTGELFF. The CDR3 DNA sequence: TGCGCCAGCAGCCCGGGACAATCGAACACCGGGGAGCTGTTTTTT.